This TCR beta chain was recorded in a study of shared clonotypes between healthy human individuals. Study-wide findings and caveats: Naive subsets usually exceeded memory subsets in estimated richness. What rarefaction showed was incomplete sorted-subset sequencing despite large depth.

The germline CDR1 and CDR2 sequences are MNHEY and SMNVEV (reference sequence). There are 16 residues in the CDR3. Unmatched junction bases numbered 11, after V lost 6 bases and J lost 4 bases. Note on this clone: Antigen unknown.

Using immunoSEQ multiplex PCR, the repertoire was profiled, and TCRdb retains in-frame clones only, with some absent. Of under 1,100,000 clones listed, about four fifths were seen once; the top ten hold roughly 0.55%. Sequencing used memory CD4+ T cells from PBMCs. Subset specified: CD45RA-negative fraction. This TCR derives from a man aged 18 to 35 in good health. Some clones in this sample may be carry-over from other donors' samples. V is TRBV27 and J is TRBJ2-3; 9 positions agree with TRBD1. The CDR3 DNA follows: TGTGCCAGCAGATCCGGAGGGACAGGGAAGTCAGATACGCAGTATTTT. Translated: CASRSGGTGKSDTQYF.